The TCR beta chain under discussion was sequenced for a study of shared clonotypes between healthy human individuals. On the study more broadly: Sampling drew on donors who were a couple of women and a few men aged 18 to 49. Study-wide points: Between a few donors, naive CD4 clonotypes were shared at a level of about 5%.

Assay: immunoSEQ multiplex PCR; the TCRdb copy retains only in-frame clones and omits some. Here the sample spans hundreds of thousands of clones, less than 85% being singletons. The ends were cut back, 4 bases at V and 1 base at J, with 8 bases in the middle. CDR1 and CDR2 from the germline V gene are SGHRS and YFSETQ. This CDR3 region has 13 residues. Regarding this clone: Its antigen is not known. The identical CDR3 is also encoded by other nucleotide sequences in the sample.

The sequence derives from a young woman in good health. This rearrangement joins TRBV5-1 to TRBJ1-1; no firm D call. Sequencing was carried out using memory CD4+ T cells sorted from blood. As to subset: CD45RA-negative fraction. The DNA for the CDR3 is TGCGCCAGCAGCGGGAGACAGAACACTGAAGCTTTCTTT. It yields the protein CASSGRQNTEAFF.